This T cell receptor beta chain was profiled in a study of T cells in women clearing cervical HPV infection. Looking at the study overall: Women with histologically confirmed HPV16-related CIN3 or worse, 2 with invasive cancer, served as cases. Control women cleared a single incident HPV16 infection within 12 months. Cases' blood sampling followed lesion detection by median about 150 days (90 to 200).

Assay: immunoSEQ multiplex PCR; the TCRdb copy retains only in-frame clones and omits some. The sample totals tens of thousands of clones. Sequencing used blood buffy coat. The TCR was taken from a woman aged 18-70 years with a cervical HPV16 infection that either progressed to CIN3+ or cleared (not recorded which).

CDR3 loop: CASSRTVRLLETQYF. The part of the CDR3 DNA that was read is TGTGCCAGCAGTCGGACAGTCCGACTCTTGGAGACC. The V and J genes are TRBV14 and TRBJ2-5, with D maybe TRBD1 (6 bases). The read ends 3 residues early relative to the CDR3; the germline J gene fills the gap. V lost 6 bases and J lost 5, with 19 bases in between. The CDR3 covers 15 residues. Germline CDR1 is SGHDN and CDR2 is FVKESK.